This T cell receptor beta chain was sequenced for a study of control samples from healthy donors and cancer patients. The repertoire was sequenced with immunoSEQ multiplex PCR; TCRdb's copy has only in-frame clones and lacks some. The sample lists 160,000 or so clones, just over 95% seen once, with over 1% in the top ten. Trimming shortened V by 5 bases and J by 0 bases, and 11 bases separated the two germline ends. The CDR3 contains 15 residues. The germline CDR1 and CDR2 sequences are MNHEY and SVGAGI. This clone was counted a few times. Sequencing was carried out using blood. This clonotype originated in a woman aged 25-40 years in good health. This chain uses TRBV6-5 with TRBJ1-5, with D unclear. CDR3 region: CASSPRSYSNQPQHF. CDR3 sequence (DNA): TGTGCCAGCAGTCCCCGATCTTATAGCAATCAGCCCCAGCATTTT.